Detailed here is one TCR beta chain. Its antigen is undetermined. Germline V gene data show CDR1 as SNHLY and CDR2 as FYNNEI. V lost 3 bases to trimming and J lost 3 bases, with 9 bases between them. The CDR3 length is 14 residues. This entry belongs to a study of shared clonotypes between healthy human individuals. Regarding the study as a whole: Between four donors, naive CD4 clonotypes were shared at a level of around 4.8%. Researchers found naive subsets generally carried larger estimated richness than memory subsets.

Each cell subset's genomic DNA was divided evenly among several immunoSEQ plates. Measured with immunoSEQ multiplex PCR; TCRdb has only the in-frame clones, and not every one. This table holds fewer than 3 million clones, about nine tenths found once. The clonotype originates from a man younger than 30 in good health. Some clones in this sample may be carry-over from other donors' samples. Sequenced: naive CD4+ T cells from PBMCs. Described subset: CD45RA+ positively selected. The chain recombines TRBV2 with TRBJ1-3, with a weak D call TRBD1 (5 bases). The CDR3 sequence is CASSDTGFGNTIYF. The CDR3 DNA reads TGTGCCAGCAGTGACACAGGATTTGGAAACACCATATATTTT.